Presented here are 24 T cell receptor beta chains from one specimen sequenced in a study of T cells in Graves' hyperthyroidism and ophthalmopathy. RNA transcripts yielded amplified TCR beta CDR3 regions. TCR CDR3 underwent first-round RT-PCR with the HTBI primer set. TCRdb re-analysed the multiplex PCR reads in MiXCR, keeping a single row per CDR3 protein. The data show around 270,000 distinct CDR3 sequences, roughly a fifth seen once. Sequencing was carried out using blood. These receptors originate from a man between 50 and 59 years old with Graves' ophthalmopathy.

The chain combines TRBV6-1 with TRBJ2-2; 8 bases fit TRBD2. Germline assignment: CDR1 MNHNS and CDR2 SASEGT. CDR3 size: 14 residues. V shed 4 bases, J shed 6 bases, and the junction held 4 bases outside the gene matches. The CDR3 region is CASSGREDAGELFF. The CDR3 coding sequence is TGTGCCAGCAGTGGGCGGGAGGACGCCGGGGAGCTGTTTTTT.

J is TRBJ2-7 and V is TRBV20-1, with TRBD1 matching over 7 bases. CDR1 and CDR2 from the germline V gene are DFQATT and SNEGSKA (reference sequence). Germline trimming cut 3 bases from V and 2 bases from J; bases unmatched to any gene: 10. This CDR3 is built from 15 residues. The CDR3 loop reads CSASAMGQTPYEQYF. The DNA of the CDR3 is TGCAGTGCTAGTGCCATGGGACAGACTCCCTACGAGCAGTACTTC.

Here the CDR3 DNA reads TGTGCCAGCAGCTCCAGGACAGGAGGGGATGAAAAACTGTTTTTT. Its translation is CASSSRTGGDEKLFF. The V and J genes are TRBV7-9 and TRBJ1-4; 7 bases map to TRBD1. This CDR3 region has 15 residues. Per the germline V gene, CDR1 is SEHNR and CDR2 is FQNEAQ (reference sequence). V lost 4 bases, J lost 6 bases, and 8 bases stayed unmatched.

This clonotype showed up many times. V and J are TRBV2 and TRBJ2-3; 7 bases fit TRBD1. The CDR3 covers 15 residues. The germline V gene encodes CDR1 SNHLY and CDR2 FYNNEI. J was trimmed by 4 bases and V by 1 base; bases with no gene match: 5. CDR3 protein: CASSEGQGSPDTQYF. For the CDR3, the DNA is TGTGCCAGCAGTGAAGGACAGGGCTCGCCAGATACGCAGTATTTT.

This clonotype was counted ten times or more. The chain uses TRBV18 and TRBJ1-5; D may be TRBD1 (5 bases). Germline V gives CDR1 KGHSH, CDR2 LQKENI. This CDR3 has 13 residues. Trimming shortened V by 6 bases and J by 3 bases, and 9 bases separated the two germline ends. The CDR3, as DNA: TGTGCCAGCTCCCGGGACGCCAATCAGCCCCAGCATTTT. Translation: CASSRDANQPQHF.

This clonotype has just a few counts. The chain couples TRBV4-1 to TRBJ2-2; D remains unclear. The CDR3 covers 13 residues. V was cut by 7 bases and J by 6 bases, with 12 bases left in between. Looked up from germline, CDR1 is MGHRA and CDR2 is YSYEKL. CDR3 protein: CASTPFQSGELFF. The CDR3 DNA follows: TGCGCCAGCACCCCGTTCCAGTCCGGGGAGCTGTTTTTT.

The chain has TRBV6-1 and TRBJ1-6; D remains unclear. V was shortened by 6 bases and J by 0 bases, with 12 bases between the two germline ends. The CDR3 length is 16 residues. Germline CDR1 MNHNS, CDR2 SASEGT. The CDR3 loop is CASSTHPSSYNSPLHF. Here the CDR3 DNA reads TGTGCCAGCAGCACTCACCCGAGCTCCTATAATTCACCCCTCCACTTT.

J is TRBJ1-3 and V is TRBV25-1; D uncertain. Germline assignment: CDR1 MGHDK and CDR2 SYGVNS. CDR3 length equals 14 residues. The CDR3 loop reads CACSGQDSGNTIYF. DNA of the CDR3: TGTGCGTGCTCTGGCCAGGACTCTGGAAACACCATATATTTT.

The chain joins TRBV6-1 to TRBJ2-7, with D possibly called TRBD1 or TRBD2 (5 bases each). Looked up from germline, CDR1 is MNHNS and CDR2 is SASEGT. Trimming took off 5 bases at V and 3 bases at J, with 20 bases between the two ends. This CDR3 is built from 16 residues. The CDR3 bases are TGTGCCAGCAGTCGGGTAACCGGGACGTCTTACTACGAGCAGTACTTC. This encodes CASSRVTGTSYYEQYF.

This chain uses TRBV5-5 with TRBJ1-1; 12 nucleotides line up with TRBD1. J lost 10 bases, V lost 0 bases, and 7 bases had no gene match. Germline V lookup: CDR1 SGHKS, CDR2 YYEKEE (reference sequence). The CDR3 runs to 15 residues. The CDR3 DNA sequence: TGTGCCAGCAGCTTGGCCGGGGGACAGGGGGCGGGAGCTTTCTTT. Protein: CASSLAGGQGAGAFF.

The chain links TRBV3-1 to TRBJ2-3; 10 bases match TRBD2. Germline V gene data show CDR1 as LGHDT and CDR2 as YNNKEL (reference sequence). The ends lost 2 bases at V and 4 bases at J; junction bases unmatched: 6. This CDR3 is 16 amino acids long. The CDR3 reads CASSQRASGSSDTQYF. The DNA for the CDR3 is TGTGCCAGCAGCCAAAGGGCTAGCGGGAGTTCAGATACGCAGTATTTT.

The chain is built from TRBV2 and TRBJ1-1; 8 bases are a match to TRBD1. The ends lost 7 bases at V and 4 bases at J; junction bases unmatched: 8. The CDR3 sequence is 14 residues long. Germline V gene data show CDR1 as SNHLY and CDR2 as FYNNEI. The CDR3: CASTRLGTGTEAFF. CDR3 DNA: TGTGCCAGCACCAGACTTGGGACAGGCACTGAAGCTTTCTTT.

This clonotype showed up just a few times. This sequence joins TRBV20-1 and TRBJ1-5, with D possibly being TRBD1 (5 bases). V dropped 6 bases and J dropped 5 bases, with 11 bases sitting between them. This CDR3 is 12 amino acids long. Germline loops: CDR1 DFQATT, CDR2 SNEGSKA (reference sequence). CDR3 nucleotides: TGCAGTGCAAGGGACGGTCATCAGCCCCAGCATTTT. Translation gives CSARDGHQPQHF.

This clonotype was counted a few times. The V call is TRBV6-5, the J call TRBJ1-1; D not resolved. Deletions cut 0 bases from V and 5 bases from J, with 7 bases between. Germline CDR1 is MNHEY and CDR2 is SVGAGI. The CDR3 covers 13 residues. The CDR3: CASSYSVETEAFF. CDR3 DNA sequence: TGTGCCAGCAGTTACTCGGTGGAGACTGAAGCTTTCTTT.

The rearrangement uses TRBV20-1 and TRBJ1-6, with D maybe TRBD1 (6 bases). This CDR3 is 16 amino acids long. Germline CDR1 DFQATT, CDR2 SNEGSKA (reference sequence). The V end lost 5 bases, the J end lost 2 bases, and 16 bases lay between the germline ends. The CDR3 sequence: CSAGVRGRTYNSPLHF. CDR3 DNA: TGCAGTGCTGGGGTCAGGGGACGGACCTATAATTCACCCCTCCACTTT.

This clonotype was seen a few times. The chain uses TRBV6-1 and TRBJ2-5; the match to TRBD1 covers 8 bases. This CDR3 is built from 16 residues. From germline, CDR1 is MNHNS and CDR2 SASEGT. V trimming: 4 bases; J trimming: 5 bases; junction bases outside the gene matches: 12. CDR3 nucleotide sequence: TGTGCCAGCAGTGTCGGCCCAGGGGGCAATCGGGAGACCCAGTACTTC. It codes for CASSVGPGGNRETQYF.

This clonotype was seen repeatedly, ten times or more. The chain joins TRBV11-2 to TRBJ2-1; D might be TRBD2 (6 bases). Trimming left V 5 bases short and J 9 bases short, with 14 bases between. The germline gives CDR1 SGHAT, CDR2 FQNNGV. This CDR3 comprises 13 residues. The CDR3 loop reads CASSLRPGGEQFF. In nucleotides, the CDR3 is TGTGCCAGCAGCCTACGCCCCGGGGGTGAGCAGTTCTTC.

This clonotype was observed at least ten times. This sequence joins TRBV28 and TRBJ1-5; D may be TRBD1 (6 bases). Germline lookup yields CDR1 MDHEN and CDR2 SYDVKM. V shed 3 bases and J shed 10 bases, with 16 bases lying between them. This CDR3 region has 14 residues. The CDR3 protein is CASSLTGGTRPQHF. The CDR3 nucleotides read TGTGCCAGCAGTTTGACAGGTGGGACCCGTCCCCAGCATTTT.

V gene TRBV9 combines with J gene TRBJ2-1; 12 positions agree with TRBD2. The CDR3 is 17 residues long. CDR1 and CDR2 (germline): SGDLS, YYNGEE. V was clipped by 2 bases and J by 7 bases; unmatched bases: 10. The CDR3 DNA reads as TGTGCCAGCAGCGTCCGGGTACTAGCGGGAGGTATGAATGAGCAGTTCTTC. It codes for CASSVRVLAGGMNEQFF.

The chain recombines TRBV12-3 or TRBV12-4 with TRBJ2-7; 8 positions match TRBD2. The CDR3 extends over 15 amino acids. V lost 6 bases to trimming and J lost 7 bases; unmatched junction nucleotides: 14. CDR3 sequence reads: CASSPSGRARNEQYF. CDR3 coding DNA: TGTGCCAGCAGCCCCTCCGGGAGGGCCCGCAATGAGCAGTACTTC.

This chain connects TRBV9 to TRBJ2-3; 12 bases are a match to TRBD2. The CDR3 runs 16 residues. Germline V gene data show CDR1 as SGDLS and CDR2 as YYNGEE. J lost 6 bases, V lost 0 bases, and 5 bases had no gene match. This chain's CDR3 is CASSVEPSGRGDTQYF. DNA for the CDR3: TGTGCCAGCAGCGTAGAACCTAGCGGGAGGGGGGATACGCAGTATTTT.

This clonotype was detected many times. The V gene is TRBV3-1, the J gene TRBJ2-5, with D perhaps matching TRBD1 (6 bases). CDR1 is LGHDT and CDR2 is YNNKEL in the germline V gene (reference sequence). The CDR3 loop spans 14 amino acids. V lost 1 base to trimming and J lost 2 bases, with 8 bases between them. CDR3 in amino acids: CASSQAGTQETQYF. Written as DNA, the CDR3 is TGTGCCAGCAGCCAAGCGGGGACACAAGAGACCCAGTACTTC.

This clonotype was observed a few times. V and J are TRBV7-8 and TRBJ1-3, with D unresolved. Trimming took 4 bases from V and 0 from J, leaving 13 bases between them. Germline CDR1 and CDR2: SGHVS and FQNEAQ. This CDR3 is 16 amino acids long. Written as DNA, the CDR3 is TGTGCCAGCAGCTCTGGGCCCCGCAGCTCTGGAAACACCATATATTTT. This sequence encodes CASSSGPRSSGNTIYF. Using reference TRBV7-8 and TRBJ1-3 for the parts outside the CDR3, the full variable domain is GAGVSQSPRYKVAKRGQDVALRCDPISGHVSLFWYQQALGQGPEFLTYFQNEAQLDKSGLPSDRFFAERPEGSVSTLKIQRTQQEDSAVYLCASSSGPRSSGNTIYFGEGSWLTVV.

This clonotype came up many times. V usage is TRBV3-1 and J usage is TRBJ2-7; the D call may be TRBD1 or TRBD2 (5 bases each). The CDR3 runs 14 residues. V was cut by 4 bases and J by 5 bases, with 15 bases left in between. Germline V CDR1 and CDR2: LGHDT, YNNKEL (reference sequence). The CDR3 region is CASSLGRWGNEQYF. CDR3 bases: TGTGCCAGCAGCCTAGGACGGTGGGGGAACGAGCAGTACTTC.